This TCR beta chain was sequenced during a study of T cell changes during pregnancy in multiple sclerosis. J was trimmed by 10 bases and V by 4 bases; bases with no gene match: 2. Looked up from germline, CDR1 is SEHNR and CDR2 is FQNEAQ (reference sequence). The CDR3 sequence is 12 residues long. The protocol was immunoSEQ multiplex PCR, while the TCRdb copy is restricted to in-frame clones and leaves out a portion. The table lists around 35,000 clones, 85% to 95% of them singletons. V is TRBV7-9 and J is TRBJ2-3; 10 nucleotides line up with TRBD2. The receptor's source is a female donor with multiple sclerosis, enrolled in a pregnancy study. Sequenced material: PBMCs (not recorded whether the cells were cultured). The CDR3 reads CASSSSGRAQYF. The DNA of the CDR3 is TGTGCCAGCAGCTCAAGCGGGAGGGCGCAGTATTTT.